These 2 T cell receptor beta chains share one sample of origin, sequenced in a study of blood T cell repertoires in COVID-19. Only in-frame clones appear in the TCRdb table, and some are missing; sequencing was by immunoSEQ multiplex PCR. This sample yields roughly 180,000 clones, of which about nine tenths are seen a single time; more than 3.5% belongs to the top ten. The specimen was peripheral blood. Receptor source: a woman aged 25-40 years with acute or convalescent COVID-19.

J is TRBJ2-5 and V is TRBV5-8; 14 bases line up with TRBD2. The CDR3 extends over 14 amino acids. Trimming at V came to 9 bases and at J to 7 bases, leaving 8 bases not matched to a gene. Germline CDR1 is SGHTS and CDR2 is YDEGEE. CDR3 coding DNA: TGTGCCACGAGACTAGCGGGAGGGCCGGTGACCCAGTACTTC. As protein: CATRLAGGPVTQYF.

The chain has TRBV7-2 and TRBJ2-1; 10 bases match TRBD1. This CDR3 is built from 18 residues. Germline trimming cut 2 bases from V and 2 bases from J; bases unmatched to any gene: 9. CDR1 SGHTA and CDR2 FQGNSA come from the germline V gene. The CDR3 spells CASSLNPVGTGAYNEQFF. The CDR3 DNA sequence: TGTGCCAGCAGCTTAAACCCGGTCGGGACAGGGGCCTACAATGAGCAGTTCTTC.